This T cell receptor (beta chain) was sequenced in a study of T-cell reconstitution after alpha-beta-depleted transplantation in children. V was cut by 3 bases and J by 1 base, with 6 bases left in between. CDR1 KGHSH and CDR2 LQKENI come from the germline V gene. The CDR3 has 14 residues. For TCRbeta, the library was prepared with unique molecular identifiers. TCRdb reprocessed the PCR reads with MiXCR, giving one entry per CDR3 protein. This sample has approximately 430,000 distinct CDR3 sequences, with about a sixth found just once. Study-level findings and limits: One year post-transplant, T-cell counts and diversity were largely derived from T cells produced anew.

As to this clonotype: Its antigen is unknown.

This clonotype was obtained from a boy younger than two who had a stem cell transplant for Wiskott-Aldrich syndrome, so the T cells may come from the graft donor. The material sequenced was PBMCs, mostly from graft donor cells, taken 360 days after TCRalphabeta/CD19-depleted stem cell transplant. The chain links TRBV18 to TRBJ1-4; no firm D call. CDR3 bases: TGTGCCAGCTCACCTAAGAAAACTAATGAAAAACTGTTTTTT. It specifies CASSPKKTNEKLFF.